What follows are 29 T cell receptor beta chains derived from one specimen sequenced in a study of T cells in Graves' hyperthyroidism and ophthalmopathy. Regions amplified from RNA transcripts were the TCR beta CDR3 regions. A set of HTBI primers served as the primers for a first-round RT-PCR of the TCR CDR3. One entry per CDR3 protein, called by TCRdb with MiXCR from the multiplex PCR reads. Here the sample spans 500,000 to 650,000 distinct CDR3 sequences, 15% to 20% being singletons. Input material: blood. These TCRs come from a man between 35 and 55 years old with Graves' ophthalmopathy.

The chain employs TRBV19 and TRBJ1-6; no definite D call. V shed 5 bases and J shed 7 bases, with 12 bases lying between them. The CDR3 spans 14 residues. Germline V gives CDR1 LNHDA, CDR2 SQIVND (reference sequence). The CDR3, as DNA: TGTGCCAGTAGTCCCCGGGCTTCAAATTCACCCCTCCACTTT. It encodes CASSPRASNSPLHF.

This clonotype was detected ten times or more. The chain uses TRBV24-1 and TRBJ2-7, with 10 bases identical to TRBD2. The CDR3 contains 14 residues. With 3 bases clipped from V and 6 bases from J, the junction kept 4 bases outside the gene matches. The germline gives CDR1 KGHDR, CDR2 SFDVKD. The CDR3 DNA reads as TGTGCCACCAGTGATGGAAGCGGGAGGGCCGAGCAGTACTTC. Translating gives CATSDGSGRAEQYF.

This clonotype has a single count. One base away lies a much larger clone, so this may be a sequencing read error. This chain links TRBV28 with TRBJ1-5; D is unclear. The CDR3 has 12 residues. CDR1 is MDHEN and CDR2 is SYDVKM in the germline V gene. The CDR3 protein is CASSLRNQLQHF. In nucleotides, the CDR3 is TGTGCCAGCAGTTTGCGCAATCAGCTCCAGCATTTT.

Only a few counts were recorded for this clonotype. This sequence joins TRBV7-9 and TRBJ2-1, with D possibly matching TRBD1 (7 bases). This CDR3 is 13 amino acids long. V dropped 9 bases and J dropped 10 bases, with 19 bases sitting between them. CDR1 is SEHNR and CDR2 is FQNEAQ in the germline V gene (reference sequence). The CDR3: CASLQGGREEQFF. CDR3 bases: TGTGCCAGTCTTCAGGGGGGAAGAGAAGAGCAGTTCTTC.

In this sample, this clonotype turned up many times. This chain uses TRBV7-8 with TRBJ2-3; the D gene could be TRBD1 or TRBD2 (6 bases each). The germline V gene has CDR1 SGHVS and CDR2 FQNEAQ. V was trimmed by 3 bases and J by 1 base, leaving 14 bases between them. The length of the CDR3 is 16 residues. The CDR3 bases are TGTGCCAGCAGCTTCAGGGGAGGAATGGGCACAGATACGCAGTATTTT. It encodes CASSFRGGMGTDTQYF.

This clonotype was seen many times. V is TRBV7-2 and J is TRBJ2-7; 12 positions agree with TRBD2. Trimming removed 2 bases from V and 5 bases from J; junction bases left unmatched: 4. CDR1 SGHTA and CDR2 FQGNSA come from the germline V gene. The CDR3 spans 15 residues. The CDR3 region has the DNA TGTGCCAGCAGCTTATTGGCTAGCGGGAGGGACGAGCAGTACTTC. Protein product: CASSLLASGRDEQYF.

The sample holds many counts of this clonotype. The chain employs TRBV11-2 and TRBJ2-5, with TRBD1 matching over 7 bases. The V segment lost 8 bases and the J segment 1 base; nucleotides outside the gene matches: 10. CDR1 and CDR2 from the germline V gene are SGHAT and FQNNGV. CDR3 length equals 15 residues. CDR3 loop: CASSWTGLTQETQYF. The CDR3 DNA sequence: TGTGCCAGCTCATGGACAGGACTCACCCAAGAGACCCAGTACTTC.

This clonotype was seen a few times. V is TRBV25-1 and J is TRBJ2-7; TRBD1 agrees at 7 bases. Germline-derived CDR1 and CDR2 are MGHDK and SYGVNS. V shed 10 bases, J shed 2 bases, and the junction held 11 bases outside the gene matches. CDR3 length: 14 amino acids. CDR3 sequence (DNA): TGTGCCACAGGGGGACAGAGGCGTCCCTACGAGCAGTACTTC. Its translation: CATGGQRRPYEQYF.

For the CDR3, the DNA is TGTGCCAGTAGTCCCGGGCTGCACACTGAAGCTTTCTTT. It yields the protein CASSPGLHTEAFF. V and J are TRBV19 and TRBJ1-1; D is undetermined. The CDR3 covers 13 residues. Germline CDR1 and CDR2: LNHDA and SQIVND (reference sequence). Trimming took off 5 bases at V and 3 bases at J, with 10 bases between the two ends.

This clonotype was seen at least ten times. J is TRBJ2-7 and V is TRBV12-3 or TRBV12-4, with D perhaps TRBD2 (5 bases). The V gene lost 5 bases and the J gene lost 3 bases, with 14 bases spanning the gap. This CDR3 contains 14 residues. CDR3 bases: TGTGCCAGCAGTGAGAACGGGGTCTACTACGAGCAGTACTTC. Translation gives CASSENGVYYEQYF.

This clonotype was observed at least ten times. The rearrangement uses TRBV7-3 and TRBJ1-6; D perhaps matches TRBD1 (5 bases). Germline loops: CDR1 SGHTA, CDR2 FQGTGA. V was cut by 0 bases and J by 10 bases, with 19 bases left in between. The CDR3 has 17 amino acids. The CDR3 DNA sequence: TGTGCCAGCAGCTTAACGTCGGTCAGGGAAAGATCCTCACCCCTCCACTTT. Encoded protein: CASSLTSVRERSSPLHF.

This clonotype was counted at least ten times. The rearrangement joins TRBV3-1 to TRBJ1-3, with D unclear. The germline V gene encodes CDR1 LGHDT and CDR2 YNNKEL (reference sequence). The CDR3 length is 13 residues. The ends were cut back, 6 bases at V and 0 bases at J, with 6 bases in the middle. In DNA, the CDR3 is TGTGCCAGCAGTTTGGACTCTGGAAACACCATATATTTT. Protein product: CASSLDSGNTIYF.

This clonotype has a count of ten or more. The CDR3 bases are TGCGCCAGCAGACCTCTAGCGGGATGGAATGAGCAGTTCTTC. Its protein product is CASRPLAGWNEQFF. The chain combines TRBV5-1 with TRBJ2-1; the match to TRBD2 covers 9 bases. The CDR3 is 14 residues long. Germline V gene sequence: CDR1 SGHRS, CDR2 YFSETQ. J gave up 7 bases and V 5 bases, and 7 bases lay outside the gene matches.

This clonotype has a count of ten or more. The chain joins TRBV3-1 to TRBJ1-1; 8 bases line up with TRBD1. Per the germline V gene, CDR1 is LGHDT and CDR2 is YNNKEL (reference sequence). The CDR3 length is 14 residues. J was trimmed by 7 bases and V by 1 base; bases with no gene match: 5. This CDR3 is CASSQVQGASEAFF. The DNA of the CDR3 is TGTGCCAGCAGCCAAGTTCAGGGGGCCAGTGAAGCTTTCTTT.

The chain has TRBV6-5 and TRBJ1-4; D remains unclear. The CDR3 has 16 amino acids. Trimming shortened V by 0 bases and J by 4 bases, and 12 bases separated the two germline ends. The germline CDR1 and CDR2 sequences are MNHEY and SVGAGI. The CDR3 here is CASSYSRFKGNEKLFF. Written as DNA, the CDR3 is TGTGCCAGCAGTTACTCACGTTTTAAGGGTAATGAAAAACTGTTTTTT.

Only a few counts were recorded for this clonotype. The rearrangement joins TRBV5-8 to TRBJ2-2, with D uncertain. CDR1 and CDR2 (germline): SGHTS, YDEGEE. Between the trimmed V and J ends, which lost 2 bases and 3 bases, there was a span of 11 bases. The CDR3 is 15 amino acids. Here the CDR3 DNA reads TGTGCCAGCAGCTTAAGGGTACCCGACACCGGGGAGCTGTTTTTT. Translated, it gives CASSLRVPDTGELFF.

The chain couples TRBV5-5 to TRBJ1-4; tentative D call: TRBD1 (6 bases). The ends were cut back, 6 bases at V and 8 bases at J, with 17 bases in the middle. This CDR3 is built from 14 residues. Per the germline V gene, CDR1 is SGHKS and CDR2 is YYEKEE (reference sequence). The CDR3 DNA is TGTGCCAGCACCCATGGGGGGGCCGGCGAAAAACTGTTTTTT. This gives the protein CASTHGGAGEKLFF.

Details on this clonotype: The junction departs from the called germline gene at one end, perhaps through a read error. This chain connects TRBV6-1 to TRBJ1-1; 8 bases match TRBD1. CDR3 length equals 12 residues. Per germline, CDR1 MNHNS and CDR2 SASEGT. DNA of the CDR3: TGTGCCATCAGTCAACAGGGGGCTGAAGCTTTCTTT. This sequence encodes CAISQQGAEAFF.

Comments on this clonotype: A much more abundant neighbour one base away suggests this may be a read error. V is TRBV5-6 and J is TRBJ1-1; perhaps TRBD1 as D (5 bases). In germline, CDR1 is SGHDT, CDR2 YYEEEE. The length of the CDR3 is 15 residues. The CDR3 DNA is TGTGCCAGCAGCTTAGAAGGGGCTGGAAACACTGAAGCTTCCTTT. This codes for CASSLEGAGNTEASF.

This clonotype was counted between two and nine times. The rearrangement uses TRBV20-1 and TRBJ2-3; either TRBD1 or TRBD2 may supply D (5 bases each). The CDR3 has 13 residues. Trimming cost V 5 bases and J 5 bases, with 14 bases left between them. CDR1 is DFQATT, CDR2 SNEGSKA, per germline (reference sequence). CDR3 sequence reads: CSAPETGRDTQYF. In DNA, the CDR3 is TGCAGTGCTCCAGAGACGGGACGAGATACGCAGTATTTT.

At least ten counts were recorded for this clonotype. This CDR3 is CASSLRRGDTQYF. The CDR3 region has the DNA TGTGCCAGCAGCTTACGCAGGGGGGATACGCAGTATTTT. This chain uses TRBV7-2 with TRBJ2-3; 7 positions match TRBD1. With V trimmed by 2 bases and J by 6 bases, 2 bases remained unmatched. CDR3 size: 13 residues. Germline CDR1 SGHTA, CDR2 FQGNSA.

This clonotype is a singleton in its sample. The rearrangement joins TRBV12-3 or TRBV12-4 to TRBJ2-3; D gene uncertain. With 6 bases removed from V and 4 bases from J, the gap between germline ends came to 14 bases. CDR3 length equals 14 residues. CDR3 sequence (DNA): TGTGCCAGCAGCGTAACCCGTTTATCAGATACGCAGTATTTT. Translating gives CASSVTRLSDTQYF.

This clonotype appeared a few times. Here the CDR3 reads CASSYGSQPLDYEQYF. The CDR3 DNA reads as TGTGCCAGCAGTTACGGTTCACAGCCCCTGGACTACGAGCAGTACTTC. The V and J genes are TRBV6-1 and TRBJ2-7; D ambiguous. Germline V lookup: CDR1 MNHNS, CDR2 SASEGT. The CDR3 runs 16 residues. V lost 5 bases and J 3 bases, leaving 20 bases between the germline ends.

The table lists this clonotype with many counts. The V call is TRBV11-2, the J call TRBJ2-7; no firm D call. CDR3 length equals 16 residues. The germline CDR1 and CDR2 sequences are SGHAT and FQNNGV. V was clipped by 0 bases and J by 4 bases, with 16 bases between them. CDR3 loop: CASSLDRWQSTYEQYF. Written as DNA, the CDR3 is TGTGCCAGCAGCTTAGATCGTTGGCAGTCTACGTACGAGCAGTACTTC.

In its sample, this clonotype was seen a few times. One end of the junction is discordant with germline, which a read error may explain. This chain links TRBV4-2 with TRBJ1-2; possibly TRBD1 for D (5 bases). CDR3 length: 15 amino acids. The germline gives CDR1 LGHNA, CDR2 YNFKEQ. CDR3 bases: TGTGCCGGCAGCCAAGATGTCGGGCAGGGCTATGGCTACACCTTC. Encoded protein: CAGSQDVGQGYGYTF.

The sample holds a few counts of this clonotype. The chain is built from TRBV19 and TRBJ1-2; 7 nucleotides match TRBD1. The CDR3 covers 12 residues. Trimming removed 9 bases from V and 4 bases from J; junction bases left unmatched: 5. Germline assignment: CDR1 LNHDA and CDR2 SQIVND (reference sequence). The CDR3 sequence is CASADRVYGYTF. The CDR3, as DNA: TGTGCCAGCGCAGACAGGGTCTATGGCTACACCTTC.

In this sample, this clonotype turned up a few times. CDR3 DNA: TGTGCCAGCAGTTACTCGACTGGTCGGACCATCTCTGGGGCCAACGTCCTGACTTTC. As protein: CASSYSTGRTISGANVLTF. The V and J genes are TRBV6-2 or TRBV6-3 and TRBJ2-6; D gene uncertain. Germline CDR1 is MNHEY and CDR2 is SVGEGT. Deletions cut 0 bases from V and 0 bases from J, with 15 bases between. CDR3 length: 19 amino acids.

This clonotype was observed at least ten times. CDR3 sequence (DNA): TGTGCCAGCTCACAAGGACAGGAAGCCTATGGCTACACCTTC. Translated, it gives CASSQGQEAYGYTF. V gene TRBV18 combines with J gene TRBJ1-2; 7 bases match TRBD1. The V gene end was trimmed by 4 bases and the J gene end by 4 bases; junction bases not matched to a gene: 6. The CDR3 covers 14 residues. CDR1 is KGHSH and CDR2 is LQKENI in the germline V gene.

The chain links TRBV27 to TRBJ2-1; TRBD2 is a possible D gene (6 bases). The CDR3 covers 13 residues. Germline loops: CDR1 MNHEY, CDR2 SMNVEV (reference sequence). V shed 6 bases and J shed 8 bases, with 14 bases lying between them. CDR3 DNA: TGTGCCAGCAGCCCCGGACTAACTCATGAGCAGTTCTTC. This encodes CASSPGLTHEQFF.